The 28 T cell receptor beta chains given below trace back to one sample, sequenced in a study of blood T cell repertoires in COVID-19. Profiled with immunoSEQ multiplex PCR; TCRdb holds only in-frame clones, not every one. The sample lists under 300,000 clones, around 85% occurring once. The specimen was PBMCs or T cells enriched from blood (not recorded which). The receptors originated from a woman aged 45-60 years who had recovered from COVID-19.

CDR3: CASSFAGFNEKLFF. Written as DNA, the CDR3 is TGTGCCAGCAGCTTTGCGGGGTTTAATGAAAAACTGTTTTTT. The chain carries TRBV5-4 and TRBJ1-4, with D hard to call. The ends were cut back, 2 bases at V and 4 bases at J, with 9 bases in the middle. This CDR3 comprises 14 residues. Germline CDR1 is SGHNT and CDR2 is YYREEE (reference sequence).

CDR3 amino acids: CASNPQGAYSNQPQHF. CDR3 sequence (DNA): TGTGCCAGCAACCCGCAGGGGGCTTATAGCAATCAGCCCCAGCATTTT. The chain joins TRBV28 to TRBJ1-5; 8 bases line up with TRBD1. This CDR3 contains 16 residues. Germline V gene sequence: CDR1 MDHEN, CDR2 SYDVKM. J lost 0 bases, V lost 7 bases, and 8 bases had no gene match.

The chain joins TRBV2 to TRBJ1-5, with D unresolved. V gave up 2 bases and J gave up 1 base, with 15 bases separating them. CDR3 size: 17 residues. Germline-derived CDR1 and CDR2 are SNHLY and FYNNEI. The CDR3 spells CASSEHGRARSNQPQHF. The DNA for the CDR3 is TGTGCCAGCAGTGAACACGGCCGAGCTAGGAGCAATCAGCCCCAGCATTTT. Using reference TRBV2 and TRBJ1-5 for the parts outside the CDR3, the full variable domain is EPEVTQTPSHQVTQMGQEVILRCVPISNHLYFYWYRQILGQKVEFLVSFYNNEISEKSEIFDDQFSVERPDGSNFTLKIRSTKLEDSAMYFCASSEHGRARSNQPQHFGDGTRLSIL.

The chain has TRBV3-1 (or the pseudogene TRBV3-2) and TRBJ2-7; possibly TRBD1 for D (6 bases). Per germline, CDR1 LGHDT and CDR2 YNNKEL (reference sequence). Trimming removed 1 base at V and 7 bases at J, with 11 bases between. This CDR3 has 13 residues. CDR3 DNA sequence: TGTGCCAGCAGCCAAGGACGAAGGGGGGAGCAGTACTTC. Amino acid sequence: CASSQGRRGEQYF.

This rearrangement joins TRBV7-2 to TRBJ2-7; TRBD1 matches 10 bases. This CDR3 is 15 amino acids long. Germline lookup yields CDR1 SGHTA and CDR2 FQGNSA. Unmatched junction bases numbered 8, after V lost 4 bases and J lost 5 bases. The CDR3 nucleotides are TGTGCCAGCAGCTCCCCGACAGGGGGCCAAAACGAGCAGTACTTC. Its protein is CASSSPTGGQNEQYF. Together with reference TRBV7-2 and TRBJ2-7, the CDR3 gives the full variable domain: GAGVSQSPSNKVTEKGKDVELRCDPISGHTALYWYRQSLGQGLEFLIYFQGNSAPDKSGLPSDRFSAERTGGSVSTLTIQRTQQEDSAVYLCASSSPTGGQNEQYFGPGTRLTVT.

The V gene is TRBV5-1, the J gene TRBJ2-3, with TRBD1 identical over 7 bases. This CDR3 spans 15 amino acids. Germline loops: CDR1 SGHRS, CDR2 YFSETQ. The V and J ends lost 4 bases and 1 base, in that order; junction bases with no gene match: 6. DNA of the CDR3: TGCGCCAGCAGCACCTGGGACAGCGGCACAGATACGCAGTATTTT. Translated: CASSTWDSGTDTQYF.

The V and J genes are TRBV21-1 and TRBJ2-1; the table names TRBD2, a call not compared with the DNA. TRBV21-1 is an annotated pseudogene. CDR3 length equals 14 residues. CDR3 nucleotide sequence: TGTGCCAACCGGACTAGCGGAACCTACAATGAGCAGTTCTTC. Residues: CANRTSGTYNEQFF.

The gene calls are TRBV28 and TRBJ1-6; D is unclear. Trimming took 5 bases from V and 9 from J, leaving 32 bases between them. Germline loops: CDR1 MDHEN, CDR2 SYDVKM. The CDR3 runs 20 residues. This chain's CDR3 is CASSPTSARKRTPRGSPLHF. CDR3 sequence (DNA): TGTGCCAGCAGTCCAACATCCGCGAGGAAACGGACTCCTCGGGGTTCACCCCTCCACTTT.

The rearrangement uses TRBV6-6 and TRBJ2-7; 13 bases map to TRBD2. This CDR3 contains 16 residues. Germline CDR1 reads MNHNY; CDR2 reads SVGAGI (reference sequence). V lost 6 bases, J lost 5 bases, and 10 bases stayed unmatched. CDR3 loop: CASSQATSGRRNEQYF. The CDR3 DNA follows: TGTGCCAGCAGCCAAGCGACTAGCGGGAGGAGGAACGAGCAGTACTTC.

The chain is built from TRBV6-6 and TRBJ1-5, with 10 bases identical to TRBD1. The V gene end was trimmed by 6 bases and the J gene end by 7 bases; junction bases not matched to a gene: 12. This CDR3 is built from 16 residues. The germline V gene encodes CDR1 MNHNY and CDR2 SVGAGI (reference sequence). The CDR3, as DNA: TGTGCCAGCAGCCCTAGACAGGGGGCGACAAGACAGCCCCAGCATTTT. Translated, it gives CASSPRQGATRQPQHF.

The rearrangement uses TRBV27 and TRBJ2-1, with 7 positions matching TRBD1. The trim removed 4 bases at V and 3 bases at J, leaving 6 bases unmatched. The V gene's germline CDR1 is MNHEY and CDR2 SMNVEV (reference sequence). This CDR3 spans 15 amino acids. The CDR3 reads CASSSTGLFYNEQFF. The CDR3, as DNA: TGTGCCAGCAGTTCGACAGGGCTATTCTACAATGAGCAGTTCTTC.

The CDR3 sequence: CATSDLEQNYGYTF. In nucleotides, the CDR3 is TGTGCCACCAGTGATTTAGAACAGAACTATGGCTACACCTTC. V gene TRBV24-1 combines with J gene TRBJ1-2; D remains ambiguous. The CDR3 is made up of 14 amino acids. CDR1 and CDR2 from the germline V gene are KGHDR and SFDVKD. V was clipped by 1 base and J by 2 bases, with 7 bases between them.

The V call is TRBV9, the J call TRBJ2-1; 7 nucleotides match TRBD1. The CDR3 has 15 residues. V shed 5 bases and J 5 bases; nucleotides not matched to a gene: 10. CDR1 is SGDLS, CDR2 YYNGEE, per germline. This chain's CDR3 is CASSASGTVHNEQFF. CDR3 nucleotide sequence: TGTGCCAGCAGTGCTTCCGGGACAGTACACAATGAGCAGTTCTTC.

V is TRBV18 and J is TRBJ1-1, with 11 bases fitting TRBD1. J gave up 10 bases and V 3 bases, and 10 bases lay outside the gene matches. There are 15 residues in the CDR3. From germline, CDR1 is KGHSH and CDR2 LQKENI. The DNA of the CDR3 is TGTGCCAGCTCACCTCCGGACAGGGGGCCTTTTCGAGCTTTCTTT. This encodes CASSPPDRGPFRAFF.

The rearrangement joins TRBV9 to TRBJ2-7, with TRBD1 matching over 9 bases. V gave up 3 bases and J gave up 4 bases; unmatched junction bases: 8. This CDR3 is built from 15 residues. In germline, CDR1 is SGDLS, CDR2 YYNGEE. CDR3 DNA: TGTGCCAGCAGCGCAGGTGACAGGGGGATTTACGAGCAGTACTTC. It encodes CASSAGDRGIYEQYF. The entire variable domain, with the rest obtained from reference TRBV9 and TRBJ2-7, is as follows: DSGVTQTPKHLITATGQRVTLRCSPRSGDLSVYWYQQSLDQGLQFLIQYYNGEERAKGNILERFSAQQFPDLHSELNLSSLELGDSALYFCASSAGDRGIYEQYFGPGTRLTVT.

The chain recombines TRBV10-3 with TRBJ2-1; TRBD2 aligns across 9 bases. The germline gives CDR1 ENHRY, CDR2 SYGVKD. This CDR3 is 15 amino acids long. V lost 7 bases and J lost 7; bases outside the gene matches: 11. The CDR3 protein is CAITSGGRAGNEQFF. The CDR3 DNA follows: TGTGCCATCACGTCCGGCGGGAGGGCCGGAAATGAGCAGTTCTTC.

The chain joins TRBV7-8 to TRBJ1-1; TRBD1 might be the D (5 bases). V lost 5 bases and J lost 2, with 12 bases in between. This CDR3 is 14 amino acids long. Germline V gives CDR1 SGHVS, CDR2 FQNEAQ. The CDR3, as DNA: TGTGCCAGCAGCCACGGGGGACCTAACACTGAAGCTTTCTTT. It is translated as CASSHGGPNTEAFF.

V usage is TRBV3-1 (or the pseudogene TRBV3-2) and J usage is TRBJ2-7; perhaps TRBD2 as D (6 bases). Germline CDR1 LGHDT, CDR2 YNNKEL (reference sequence). Between the trimmed V and J ends, which lost 1 base and 4 bases, there was a span of 14 bases. The CDR3 loop spans 15 amino acids. CDR3 DNA sequence: TGTGCCAGCAGCCAAGCATCGACTCGGGGGTACGAGCAGTACTTC. It encodes CASSQASTRGYEQYF.

This clone has a handful of counts. V and J are TRBV15 and TRBJ1-5, with 7 bases fitting TRBD1. CDR1 and CDR2 from the germline V gene are LNHNV and YYDKDF (reference sequence). Trimming at V came to 5 bases and at J to 4 bases, leaving 2 bases not matched to a gene. The CDR3 totals 13 residues. The CDR3 reads CATSDRENQPQHF. The CDR3 coding sequence is TGTGCCACCAGCGACAGGGAAAATCAGCCCCAGCATTTT.

J is TRBJ2-2 and V is TRBV9, with 8 positions matching TRBD2. CDR1 and CDR2 from the germline V gene are SGDLS and YYNGEE. The CDR3 covers 15 residues. V shed 2 bases, J shed 5 bases, and the junction held 5 bases outside the gene matches. CDR3 residues: CASSVSGSWTGELFF. The CDR3 DNA reads TGTGCCAGCAGCGTCAGCGGGAGTTGGACCGGGGAGCTGTTTTTT.

Only a few counts were recorded for this clone. This chain joins TRBV10-3 and TRBJ2-3; 9 nucleotides match TRBD2. CDR1 and CDR2 from the germline V gene are ENHRY and SYGVKD. This CDR3 has 16 residues. Trimming removed 0 bases from V and 1 base from J; junction bases left unmatched: 2. CDR3 DNA sequence: TGTGCCATCAGTGAGTCAAGACTAGCGGGCACAGATACGCAGTATTTT. As protein: CAISESRLAGTDTQYF.

This clone has more than one count but fewer than ten. The chain is built from TRBV7-2 and TRBJ2-1; TRBD2 aligns across 7 bases. Germline V CDR1 and CDR2: SGHTA, FQGNSA. The trim removed 1 base at V and 8 bases at J, leaving 8 bases unmatched. This CDR3 is 15 amino acids long. In nucleotides, the CDR3 is TGTGCCAGCAGCTTAGGTCGACTAGCCGGAGATGAGCAGTTCTTC. Translated: CASSLGRLAGDEQFF.

The rearrangement uses TRBV5-1 and TRBJ2-7; 8 nucleotides line up with TRBD1. CDR1 is SGHRS and CDR2 is YFSETQ in the germline V gene. V dropped 4 bases and J dropped 12; count of bases not matched to a gene: 6. This CDR3 spans 11 amino acids. DNA of the CDR3: TGCGCCAGCAGCCAAGACAGGGGATCGTACTTC. Translating it yields CASSQDRGSYF.

The chain joins TRBV7-2 to TRBJ1-5; 8 positions agree with TRBD1. The CDR3 extends over 15 amino acids. V lost 3 bases and J lost 3; bases outside the gene matches: 4. The germline gives CDR1 SGHTA, CDR2 FQGNSA. CDR3 region: CASSFSRGLNQPQHF. In DNA form, the CDR3 reads TGTGCCAGCAGCTTCAGCAGGGGGCTCAATCAGCCCCAGCATTTT.

As concerns this clone: The identical CDR3 is also encoded by other nucleotide sequences in the sample. The CDR3 reads CASSLDGSSYNEQFF. The CDR3 DNA follows: TGCGCCAGCAGCTTAGACGGGAGCTCCTACAATGAGCAGTTCTTC. This chain joins TRBV5-1 and TRBJ2-1, with TRBD2 as a possible D gene (6 bases). The CDR3 consists of 15 residues. Germline V gene lookup returns CDR1 SGHRS and CDR2 YFSETQ. V was trimmed by 2 bases and J by 0 bases, leaving 9 bases between them.

The chain has TRBV9 and TRBJ1-5; D remains ambiguous. Germline CDR1 reads SGDLS; CDR2 reads YYNGEE. Trimming took 3 bases from V and 2 from J, leaving 15 bases between them. The CDR3 is 16 amino acids. CDR3 bases: TGTGCCAGCAGCGCCGGAGAGGGTTGGGGCAATCAGCCCCAGCATTTT. This codes for CASSAGEGWGNQPQHF.

The J gene is TRBJ1-2, the V gene TRBV29-1; 8 bases line up with TRBD1. Per germline, CDR1 SQVTM and CDR2 ANQGSEA. There are 11 residues in the CDR3. The CDR3 coding sequence is TGCAGACTGACAGGGGCCTATGGCTACACCTTC. Protein: CRLTGAYGYTF. Variable domain in full (rest from reference TRBV29-1 and TRBJ1-2): SAVISQKPSRDICQRGTSLTIQCQVDSQVTMMFWYRQQPGQSLTLIATANQGSEATYESGFVIDKFPISRPNLTFSTLTVSNMSPEDSSIYLCRLTGAYGYTFGSGTRLTVV.

The chain is built from TRBV7-2 and TRBJ2-5; D is possibly TRBD1 (6 bases). From germline, CDR1 is SGHTA and CDR2 FQGNSA. The CDR3 is 13 amino acids. V was shortened by 4 bases and J by 5 bases, with 11 bases between the two germline ends. The DNA of the CDR3 is TGTGCCAGCAGCTCGGGACAAAGCGAGACCCAGTACTTC. Protein product: CASSSGQSETQYF.